These 5 T cell receptor beta chains share one sample of origin, sequenced in a study of blood T cell repertoires in COVID-19. Libraries were prepared by immunoSEQ multiplex PCR; TCRdb keeps only in-frame clonotypes and omits some of them. In the table there are 150,000 or so clones, approximately 86% of which are singletons. Sequenced material: peripheral blood. These receptors were obtained from a woman in her 70s with COVID-19, enrolled during active disease.

This rearrangement joins TRBV4-1 to TRBJ1-3; D is unclear. V was shortened by 4 bases and J by 3 bases, with 10 bases between the two germline ends. The CDR3 runs to 14 residues. The germline V gene has CDR1 MGHRA and CDR2 YSYEKL. Here the CDR3 reads CASSRAGLGNTIYF. CDR3 in DNA: TGCGCCAGCAGCCGGGCCGGTCTTGGAAACACCATATATTTT.

The J gene is TRBJ1-2, the V gene TRBV10-3; 7 bases map to TRBD1. Germline lookup yields CDR1 ENHRY and CDR2 SYGVKD. The CDR3 sequence is 16 residues long. V was clipped by 6 bases and J by 8 bases; unmatched bases: 18. CDR3 nucleotide sequence: TGTGCCATCAGCCAGGGGGTTGTGGGCAACTTCCGGGGCTACACCTTC. Translating it yields CAISQGVVGNFRGYTF.

V and J are TRBV7-2 and TRBJ2-5; D is unresolved. Germline V gene lookup returns CDR1 SGHTA and CDR2 FQGNSA. Trimming cost V 3 bases and J 1 base, with 9 bases left between them. This CDR3 comprises 14 residues. This CDR3 reads CASSFKSTQETQYF. The DNA of the CDR3 is TGTGCCAGCAGCTTCAAGAGCACCCAAGAGACCCAGTACTTC.

The rearrangement links TRBV18 to TRBJ2-1; D is possibly TRBD2 (6 bases). V lost 2 bases to trimming and J lost 6 bases, with 11 bases between them. The CDR3 is made up of 14 amino acids. Per germline, CDR1 KGHSH and CDR2 LQKENI. CDR3 protein: CASSPMRLVNEQFF. The DNA for the CDR3 is TGTGCCAGCTCACCAATGCGACTAGTCAATGAGCAGTTCTTC.

V and J are TRBV10-3 and TRBJ1-2; D gene uncertain. CDR1 ENHRY and CDR2 SYGVKD come from the germline V gene. The CDR3 covers 12 residues. V lost 3 bases to trimming and J lost 8 bases, with 10 bases between them. The CDR3 here is CAISESLVGYTF. In DNA form, the CDR3 reads TGTGCCATCAGTGAATCCCTCGTGGGCTACACCTTC.